The following is a T cell receptor beta chain sequence with its context. Its antigen is still unknown. Per-nucleotide qualities are absent, and no much larger clonotype sits a single base away. Collaborating institutions collected whole blood in K2EDTA tubes following their own protocols. For TCRbeta analysis, collaborators shipped samples in one of three forms: frozen whole blood, isolated PBMCs, or DNA extracted from either of those sample types. This entry comes from a study of blood T cell repertoires in COVID-19 (dated by TCRdb to the early 2020s). Concerning the study at large: Samples from collaborators originated in the United States, Italy and Spain and spanned both the acute and convalescent phases of COVID-19. The repertoires were made available in a free public database intended to serve as a resource for research on the immune response to SARS-CoV-2. The sample metadata nearly always contained a de-identified subject ID, COVID-19 status, age in years and sex. Where HLA class I and class II types were available, the types were taken from metadata supplied by the sample provider, not from assay-based typing. Deeply sampled blood TCRbeta repertoires from subjects exposed to, actively infected with, or recovered from COVID-19 were included in the dataset. The samples were drawn from the first 160 participants of the ongoing ImmuneRACE study and from 950 to 1,500 subjects provided by 6 global collaborators. The material from the prospective study consisted of cDNA or gDNA derived from T cells, B-cell-depleted T cells, or PBMCs. The study at large found these results: How much clinical and demographic metadata was included differed by source and by participant, and the metadata was provided uncurated.

The trim is 5 bases for V and 3 bases for J, with a gap of 10 bases between the germline ends. According to the germline V gene, CDR1 reads SGHAT and CDR2 reads FQNNGV. The CDR3 spans 13 residues, from the cysteine through the phenylalanine. The entry retains the CDR3 DNA only, 39 bases that are in frame from base 1. TCRbeta CDR3 regions were amplified from genomic DNA using the immunoSEQ Assay, a bias-controlled multiplex PCR. The study's processing was this. The number of nucleated cells in each sample was estimated by amplification of reference gene primers within the assay. To quantify the absolute abundance of each unique TCRbeta CDR3 rearrangement, sequence reads were collapsed and filtered. For each sample, productive Simpson clonality was calculated as the square root of Simpson's diversity index across productive rearrangements. Not all clones reach the TCRdb copy of this immuneACCESS table, which keeps in-frame sequences only. Checked studies attribute under half of the gap to unresolved V genes and leave the rest unexplained. The V and J calls and clone size are taken from that table; D and trimming were inferred from the DNA. For this sample there are tens of thousands of clones; around 86% appear just once. The ten largest clones add up to roughly 9% of the sample.

In this chain, TRBV11-2 is recombined with TRBJ1-1, with the D gene too uncertain to name. Sequenced: peripheral blood. This receptor was identified in a human donor in a cohort sampled during active COVID-19. The CDR3 protein sequence reads: CASSIRQYTEAFF. The nucleotides are TGTGCCAGCAGCATCCGACAATACACTGAAGCTTTCTTT.